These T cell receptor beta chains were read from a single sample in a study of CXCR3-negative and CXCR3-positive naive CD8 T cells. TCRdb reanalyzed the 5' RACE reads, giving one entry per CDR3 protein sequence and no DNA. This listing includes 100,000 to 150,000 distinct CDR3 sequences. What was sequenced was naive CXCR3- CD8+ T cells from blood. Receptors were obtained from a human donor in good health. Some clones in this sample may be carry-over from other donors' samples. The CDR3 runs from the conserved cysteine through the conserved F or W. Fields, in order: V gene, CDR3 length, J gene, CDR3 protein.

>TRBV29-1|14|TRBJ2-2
CSVGGGGSNGELFF
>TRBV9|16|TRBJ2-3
CASSASGGKSTDTQYF
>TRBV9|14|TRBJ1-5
CASSRGDTDQPQHF
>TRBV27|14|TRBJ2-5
CASSLGFVGETQYF
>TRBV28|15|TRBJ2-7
CASIAPGQGADEQYF
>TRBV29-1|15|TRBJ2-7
CSVELDRGPSYEQYF
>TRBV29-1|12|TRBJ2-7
CSAGTNTYEQYF
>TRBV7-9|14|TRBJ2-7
CASSETSGRYEQYF
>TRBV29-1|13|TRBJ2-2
CSAVIDNTGELFF
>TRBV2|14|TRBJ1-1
CASSDWGINTEAFF
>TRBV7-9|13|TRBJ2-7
CASSLGGGYEQYF
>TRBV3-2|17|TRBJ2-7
CASSQRFWRGHFYEQYF
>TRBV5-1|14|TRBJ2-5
CASSSERNQETQYF
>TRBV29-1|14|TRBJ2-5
CSVVRGQGVETQYF
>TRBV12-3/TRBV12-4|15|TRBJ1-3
CASSPPDPTGNTIYF
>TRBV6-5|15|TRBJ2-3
CASAPTGLSTDTQYF
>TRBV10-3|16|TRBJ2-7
CAISESKTRVSHEQYF
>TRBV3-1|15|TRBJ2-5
CASSQENGIQETQYF
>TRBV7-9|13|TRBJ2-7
CASSRQGTYEQYF
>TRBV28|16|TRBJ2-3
CASSLRQGRSTDTQYF
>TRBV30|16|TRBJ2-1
CACSGAGGNSYNEQFF
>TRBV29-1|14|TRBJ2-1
CSVEHSGRANEQFF
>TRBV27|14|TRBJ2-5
CASKTSVEVETQYF
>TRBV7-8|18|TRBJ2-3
CASSFFPLTGQFEDTQYF
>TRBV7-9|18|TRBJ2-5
CASSRSSQTIRGRETQYF
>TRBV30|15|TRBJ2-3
CAWSTSSGRTDTQYF
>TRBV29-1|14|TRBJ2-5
CSVELADLQETQYF
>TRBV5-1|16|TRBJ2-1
CASSLSGAGDYNEQFF
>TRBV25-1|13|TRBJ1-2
CATQTRTGDGYTF
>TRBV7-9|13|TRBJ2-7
CASSAPVRDEQYF
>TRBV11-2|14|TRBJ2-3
CASSTSGSRDTQYF
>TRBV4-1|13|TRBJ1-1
CASSQATNTEAFF
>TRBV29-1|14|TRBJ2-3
CSVVGDRGTDTQYF
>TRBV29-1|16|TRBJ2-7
CSVLGQPLGLPYEQYF
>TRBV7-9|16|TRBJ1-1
CASSLLQGVANTEAFF
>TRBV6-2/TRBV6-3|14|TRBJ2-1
CASSYTRTDNEQFF
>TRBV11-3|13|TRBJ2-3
CASSLATTDTQYF
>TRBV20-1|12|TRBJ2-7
CSARDRGGEQYF
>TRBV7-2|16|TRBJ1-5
CASSPRPGRIGQPQHF
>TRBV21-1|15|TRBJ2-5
CASSKVSGDRETQYF
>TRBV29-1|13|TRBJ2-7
CSVEDTVQYEQYF
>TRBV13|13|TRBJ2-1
CASSLGYSDEQFF
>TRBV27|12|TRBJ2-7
CASGRADYEQYF
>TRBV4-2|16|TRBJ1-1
CASSQDEGAMSPEAFF
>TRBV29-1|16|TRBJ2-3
CSVVLVVLADTDTQYF
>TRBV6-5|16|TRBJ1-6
CASSYTQAYANSPLHF
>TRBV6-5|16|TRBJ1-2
CASRGRGSRINYGYTF
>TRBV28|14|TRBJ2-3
CASSTQGQVDTQYF